The rows below give T cell receptor beta chains drawn from one sample of a study of graft-versus-host responses after intestinal transplantation. Profiling relied on immunoSEQ multiplex PCR, and the TCRdb table lists in-frame clones only, not all of them. The table shows about 8,600 clones, with roughly 31% occurring only once. The material was alloreactive CD4+ T cells from a mixed lymphocyte reaction culture, obtained before intestinal transplant. These TCRs come from a human patient who received an intestinal transplant. CDR3s include the opening cysteine and the closing phenylalanine or tryptophan.

v_call	j_call	cdr3_aa
TRBV6-5	TRBJ1-5	CASSLGTASNQPQHF
TRBV7-9	TRBJ1-1	CASSLEHKGLAFF
TRBV6-8	TRBJ1-2	CASSEGGHPNYGYTF
TRBV19	TRBJ1-5	CASSMGPGQPQHF
TRBV5-6	TRBJ1-6	CASSFGRVRNSPLHF
TRBV7-2	TRBJ2-5	CASSLGISGSVVETQYF
TRBV4-2	TRBJ2-1	CASSHGLAGGYNEQFF
TRBV7-3	TRBJ2-7	CASSLTGLADRYF
TRBV6-6	TRBJ2-7	CASSGPPTYEQYF
TRBV19	TRBJ2-3	CASSPGLAGGRDTQYF
TRBV5-1	TRBJ2-7	CASSLPSSGYEQYF
TRBV28	TRBJ1-2	CASSSGTGHRGYTF
TRBV7-8	TRBJ1-5	CASSLVAGAGQPQHF
TRBV5-1	TRBJ2-5	CASSLGTLREVETQYF
TRBV7-9	TRBJ1-1	CASSLEGGTEAFF
TRBV7-2	TRBJ2-1	CASSQGGLAGYNEQFF
TRBV11-2	TRBJ2-2	CASSLTGGQITGELFF
TRBV28	TRBJ2-3	CASSLGAGGRSTDTQYF